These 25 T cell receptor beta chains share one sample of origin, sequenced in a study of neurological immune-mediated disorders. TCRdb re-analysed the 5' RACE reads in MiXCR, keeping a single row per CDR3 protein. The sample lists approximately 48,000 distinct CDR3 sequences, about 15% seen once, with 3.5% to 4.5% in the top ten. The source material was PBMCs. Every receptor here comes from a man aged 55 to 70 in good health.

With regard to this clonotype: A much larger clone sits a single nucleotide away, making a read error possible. CDR3 region: CASSQRSLMRGCTF. The CDR3 DNA is TGCGCCAGCAGCCAAAGGTCCTTAATGCGAGGCTGCACCTTC. V is TRBV4-3 and J is TRBJ1-2; D unclear. The germline V gene encodes CDR1 LGHNA and CDR2 YSLEER. This CDR3 has 14 residues.

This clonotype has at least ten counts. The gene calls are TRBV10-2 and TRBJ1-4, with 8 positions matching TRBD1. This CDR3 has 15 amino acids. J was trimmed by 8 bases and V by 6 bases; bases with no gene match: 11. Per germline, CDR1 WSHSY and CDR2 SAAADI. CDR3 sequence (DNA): TGCGCCAGCAGGCCCTGGACAGGGCGGGGAGAAAAACTGTTTTTT. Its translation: CASRPWTGRGEKLFF.

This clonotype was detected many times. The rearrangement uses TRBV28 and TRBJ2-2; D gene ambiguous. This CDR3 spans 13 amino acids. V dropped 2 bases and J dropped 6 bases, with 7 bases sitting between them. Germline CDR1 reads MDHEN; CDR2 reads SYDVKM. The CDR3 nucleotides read TGTGCCAGCAGTTTAGGTCCACCCGGGGAGCTGTTTTTT. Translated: CASSLGPPGELFF.

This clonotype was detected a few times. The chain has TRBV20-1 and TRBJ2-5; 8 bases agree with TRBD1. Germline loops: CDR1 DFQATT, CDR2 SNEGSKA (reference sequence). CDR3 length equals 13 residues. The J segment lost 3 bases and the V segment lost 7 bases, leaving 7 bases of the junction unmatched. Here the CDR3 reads CSGRQGSEETQYF. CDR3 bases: TGCAGTGGTCGACAGGGGAGTGAAGAGACCCAGTACTTC.

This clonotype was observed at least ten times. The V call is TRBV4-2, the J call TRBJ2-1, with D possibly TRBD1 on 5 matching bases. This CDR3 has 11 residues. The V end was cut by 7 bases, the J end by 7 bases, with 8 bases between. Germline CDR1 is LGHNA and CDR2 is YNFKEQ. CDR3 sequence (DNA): TGTGCCAGCACCCAGGGAAATGAGCAGTTCTTC. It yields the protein CASTQGNEQFF.

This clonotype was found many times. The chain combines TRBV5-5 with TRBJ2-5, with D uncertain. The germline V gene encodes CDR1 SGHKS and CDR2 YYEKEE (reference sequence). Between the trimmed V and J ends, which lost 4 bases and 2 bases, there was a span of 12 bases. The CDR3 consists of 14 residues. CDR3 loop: CASSPRTEQETQYF. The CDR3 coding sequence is TGTGCCAGCAGCCCCCGGACGGAGCAAGAGACCCAGTACTTC.

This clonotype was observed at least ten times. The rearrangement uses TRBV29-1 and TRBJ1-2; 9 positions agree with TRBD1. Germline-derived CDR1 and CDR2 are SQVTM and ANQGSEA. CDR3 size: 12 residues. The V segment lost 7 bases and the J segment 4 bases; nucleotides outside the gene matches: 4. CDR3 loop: CSAADRGYGYTF. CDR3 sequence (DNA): TGCAGCGCCGCGGACAGGGGCTATGGCTACACCTTC.

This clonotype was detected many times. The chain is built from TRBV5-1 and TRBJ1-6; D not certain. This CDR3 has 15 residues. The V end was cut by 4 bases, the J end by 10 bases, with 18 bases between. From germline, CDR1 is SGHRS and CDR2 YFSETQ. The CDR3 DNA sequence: TGCGCCAGCAGCCAGGATCGCGTTGCAGGATCACCCCTCCACTTT. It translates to CASSQDRVAGSPLHF.

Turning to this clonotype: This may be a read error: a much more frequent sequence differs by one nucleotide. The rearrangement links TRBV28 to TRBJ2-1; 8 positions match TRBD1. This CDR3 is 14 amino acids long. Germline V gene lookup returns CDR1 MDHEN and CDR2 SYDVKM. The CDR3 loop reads CTTRGDRPYNEQFF. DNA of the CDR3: TGTACCACCAGGGGGGACAGGCCCTACAATGAGCAGTTCTTC.

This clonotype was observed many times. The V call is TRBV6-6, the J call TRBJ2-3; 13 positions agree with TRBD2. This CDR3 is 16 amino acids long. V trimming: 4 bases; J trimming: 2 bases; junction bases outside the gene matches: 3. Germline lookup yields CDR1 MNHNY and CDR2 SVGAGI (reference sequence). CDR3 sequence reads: CASSFGTSGDTDTQYF. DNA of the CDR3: TGTGCCAGCAGTTTTGGGACTAGCGGGGACACAGATACGCAGTATTTT.

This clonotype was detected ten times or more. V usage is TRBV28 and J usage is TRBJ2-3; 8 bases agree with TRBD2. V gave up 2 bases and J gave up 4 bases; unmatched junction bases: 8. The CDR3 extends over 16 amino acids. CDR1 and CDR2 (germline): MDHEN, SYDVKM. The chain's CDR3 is CASSLGSGVSSDTQYF. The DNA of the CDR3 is TGTGCCAGCAGTTTAGGTAGCGGGGTATCATCAGATACGCAGTATTTT. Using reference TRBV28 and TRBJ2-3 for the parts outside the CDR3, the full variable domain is DVKVTQSSRYLVKRTGEKVFLECVQDMDHENMFWYRQDPGLGLRLIYFSYDVKMKEKGDIPEGYSVSREKKERFSLILESASTNQTSMYLCASSLGSGVSSDTQYFGPGTRLTVL.

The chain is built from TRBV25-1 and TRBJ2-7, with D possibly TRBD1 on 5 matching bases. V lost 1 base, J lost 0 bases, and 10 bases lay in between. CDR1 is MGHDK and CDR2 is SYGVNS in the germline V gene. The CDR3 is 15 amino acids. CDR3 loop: CASSESRGLSYEQYF. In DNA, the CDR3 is TGTGCCAGCAGTGAATCAAGGGGCCTCTCCTACGAGCAGTACTTC.

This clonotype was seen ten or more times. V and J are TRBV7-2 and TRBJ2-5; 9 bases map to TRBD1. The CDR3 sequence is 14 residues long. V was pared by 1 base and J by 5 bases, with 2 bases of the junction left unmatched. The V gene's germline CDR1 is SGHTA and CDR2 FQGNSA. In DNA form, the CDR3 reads TGTGCCAGCAGCTTAGACAGGGGGCATGAGACCCAGTACTTC. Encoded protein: CASSLDRGHETQYF.

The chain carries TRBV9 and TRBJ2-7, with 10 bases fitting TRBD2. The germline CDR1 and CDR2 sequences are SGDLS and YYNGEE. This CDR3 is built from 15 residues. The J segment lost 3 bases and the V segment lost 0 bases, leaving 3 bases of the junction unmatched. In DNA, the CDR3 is TGTGCCAGCAGCGTAGTACTAGCGGGAATCTACGAGCAGTACTTC. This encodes CASSVVLAGIYEQYF.

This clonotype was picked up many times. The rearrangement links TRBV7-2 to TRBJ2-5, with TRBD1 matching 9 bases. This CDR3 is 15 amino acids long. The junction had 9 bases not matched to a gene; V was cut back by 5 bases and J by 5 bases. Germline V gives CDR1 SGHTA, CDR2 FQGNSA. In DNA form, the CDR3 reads TGTGCCAGCAGCCACGAGGACAGGGGTTTCGAGACCCAGTACTTC. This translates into CASSHEDRGFETQYF.

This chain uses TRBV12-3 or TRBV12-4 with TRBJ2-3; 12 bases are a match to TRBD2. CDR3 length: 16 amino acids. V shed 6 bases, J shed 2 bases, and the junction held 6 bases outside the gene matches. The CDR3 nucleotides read TGTGCCAGCAGCACTAGCGGGGGGTCCGACACAGATACGCAGTATTTT. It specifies CASSTSGGSDTDTQYF.

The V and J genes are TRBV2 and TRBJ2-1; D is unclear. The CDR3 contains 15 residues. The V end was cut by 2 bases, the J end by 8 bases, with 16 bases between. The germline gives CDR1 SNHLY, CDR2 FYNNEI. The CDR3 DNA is TGTGCCAGCAGTGAAACGAACAAATGGGTCCATGAGCAGTTCTTC. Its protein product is CASSETNKWVHEQFF.

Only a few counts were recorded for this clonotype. DNA for the CDR3: TGTGCCAGCAGCCTGGGGGCTAGCGGGAATATTAATACGCAGTATTTT. Translating it yields CASSLGASGNINTQYF. The chain has TRBV7-2 and TRBJ2-3, with 9 positions matching TRBD2. Germline V gene lookup returns CDR1 SGHTA and CDR2 FQGNSA. The CDR3 is 16 amino acids. V trimming: 5 bases; J trimming: 7 bases; junction bases outside the gene matches: 13. The full variable domain, in which reference TRBV7-2 and TRBJ2-3 provide the parts outside the CDR3, is GAGVSQSPSNKVTEKGKDVELRCDPISGHTALYWYRQSLGQGLEFLIYFQGNSAPDKSGLPSDRFSAERTGGSVSTLTIQRTQQEDSAVYLCASSLGASGNINTQYFGPGTRLTVL.

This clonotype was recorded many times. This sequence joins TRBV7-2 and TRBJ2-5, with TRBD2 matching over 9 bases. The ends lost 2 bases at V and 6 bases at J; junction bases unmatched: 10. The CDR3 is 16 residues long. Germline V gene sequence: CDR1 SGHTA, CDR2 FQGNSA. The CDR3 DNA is TGTGCCAGCAGCTTATGGGGGTTAGCGGGAGTGCAGACCCAGTACTTC. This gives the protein CASSLWGLAGVQTQYF.

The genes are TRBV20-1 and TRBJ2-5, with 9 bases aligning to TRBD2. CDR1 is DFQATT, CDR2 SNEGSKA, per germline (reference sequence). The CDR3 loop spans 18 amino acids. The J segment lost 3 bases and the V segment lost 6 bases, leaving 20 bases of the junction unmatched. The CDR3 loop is CSALVGGGTSRRKETQYF. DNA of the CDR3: TGCAGTGCCCTCGTGGGCGGGGGGACTAGCAGAAGAAAAGAGACCCAGTACTTC.

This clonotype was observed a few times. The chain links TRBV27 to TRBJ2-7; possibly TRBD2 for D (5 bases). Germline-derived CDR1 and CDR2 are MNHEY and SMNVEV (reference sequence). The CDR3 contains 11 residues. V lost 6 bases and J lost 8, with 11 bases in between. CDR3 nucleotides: TGTGCCAGCAGGGGCACTAGTCAGCAGTACTTC. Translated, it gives CASRGTSQQYF.

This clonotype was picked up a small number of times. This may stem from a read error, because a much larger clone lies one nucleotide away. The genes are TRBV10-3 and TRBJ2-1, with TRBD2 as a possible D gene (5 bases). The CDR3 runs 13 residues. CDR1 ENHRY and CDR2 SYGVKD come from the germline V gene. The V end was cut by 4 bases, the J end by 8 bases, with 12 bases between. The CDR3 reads CAISGISSDEQFF. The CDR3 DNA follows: TGTGCCATCAGTGGGATTAGTAGCGATGAGCAGTTCTTC.

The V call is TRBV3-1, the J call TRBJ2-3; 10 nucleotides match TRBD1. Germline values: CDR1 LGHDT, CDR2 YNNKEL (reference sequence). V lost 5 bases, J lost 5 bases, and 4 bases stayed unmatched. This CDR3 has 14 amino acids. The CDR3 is CASSVRDRGDTQYF. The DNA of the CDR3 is TGTGCCAGCAGCGTCCGGGACAGGGGAGATACGCAGTATTTT.

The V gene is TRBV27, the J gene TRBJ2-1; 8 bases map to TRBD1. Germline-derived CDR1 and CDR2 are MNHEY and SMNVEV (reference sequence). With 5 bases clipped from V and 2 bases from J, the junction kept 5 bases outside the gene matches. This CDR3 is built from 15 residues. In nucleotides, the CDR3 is TGTGCCAGCAGTCCGTCAGGGGGCCCCTACAATGAGCAGTTCTTC. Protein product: CASSPSGGPYNEQFF.

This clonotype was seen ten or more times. The CDR3 sequence is CASSLGLGYGDGYTF. CDR3 bases: TGTGCCAGCAGCTTAGGCCTAGGTTACGGGGACGGCTACACCTTC. The J gene is TRBJ1-2, the V gene TRBV7-2, with a tentative D call TRBD1 (5 bases). The length of the CDR3 is 15 residues. CDR1 is SGHTA and CDR2 is FQGNSA in the germline V gene. Trimming removed 1 base at V and 8 bases at J, with 17 bases between. Variable domain in full (rest from reference TRBV7-2 and TRBJ1-2): GAGVSQSPSNKVTEKGKDVELRCDPISGHTALYWYRQSLGQGLEFLIYFQGNSAPDKSGLPSDRFSAERTGGSVSTLTIQRTQQEDSAVYLCASSLGLGYGDGYTFGSGTRLTVV.